This T cell receptor (beta chain) was captured by sequencing in a study of radiotherapy plus CTLA-4 blockade in lung cancer. About the study: Around 19% of enrolled patients responded objectively, and about 30% had disease control.

Clones were sequenced by immunoSEQ multiplex PCR, and TCRdb holds only the in-frame ones, with some missing. Of about 98,000 clones listed, just over 85% are singletons. The CDR3 totals 15 residues. The V end was cut by 4 bases, the J end by 5 bases, with 17 bases between. Germline lookup yields CDR1 KGHSH and CDR2 LQKENI. The TCR was taken from a human donor with non-small cell lung cancer that progressed on radiotherapy plus ipilimumab. The chain combines TRBV18 with TRBJ1-2, with D unresolved. Specimen: peripheral blood, collected from a patient treated with radiotherapy plus ipilimumab. The CDR3 bases are TGTGCCAGCTCACGAACCGACTCCGGCGTTTATGGCTACACCTTC. As protein: CASSRTDSGVYGYTF.